This T cell receptor beta chain is from a study of cytomegalovirus exposure and HLA in healthy donors. Note on this clone: As yet, its antigen is unknown.

The CDR3 covers 16 residues. V was pared by 0 bases and J by 4 bases, with 13 bases between. Looked up from germline, CDR1 is SGHTA and CDR2 is FQGNSA. The primer mix had 60 Vbeta and 13 Jbeta primers. Profiling relied on immunoSEQ multiplex PCR, and the TCRdb table lists in-frame clones only, not all of them. The data show around 94,000 clones, roughly 77% seen once. Healthy bone marrow donors made up the donor group. Study-wide results and limits: What TCR beta sequences reportedly achieved was accurate prediction of HLA-A and HLA-B alleles in most subjects. Across donors, sequencing depth was assumed by presence/absence analyses to be roughly uniform. In an earlier analysis, in some 600 donors, most V segments appeared productive either ~90% or ~30% of the time.

This receptor was obtained from a human donor in good health. The chain couples TRBV7-2 to TRBJ2-1, with D perhaps TRBD2 (5 bases). Sequenced input: PBMCs. This chain's CDR3 is CASSLARRRPYNEQFF. The DNA for the CDR3 is TGTGCCAGCAGCTTAGCGCGCCGGAGGCCTTACAATGAGCAGTTCTTC. The full variable domain, rest sourced from reference TRBV7-2 and TRBJ2-1, is GAGVSQSPSNKVTEKGKDVELRCDPISGHTALYWYRQSLGQGLEFLIYFQGNSAPDKSGLPSDRFSAERTGGSVSTLTIQRTQQEDSAVYLCASSLARRRPYNEQFFGPGTRLTVL.